Presented here are 18 T cell receptor beta chains from one specimen sequenced in a study of sequential checkpoint blockade in melanoma. Sequencing used immunoSEQ multiplex PCR; TCRdb keeps in-frame clones, though not all of them. The sample shows 6,000 or so clones, roughly 20% of them seen only once. The treatment is: randomized to nivolumab then ipilimumab (arm A) or the reverse (arm B). The specimen comprised tumor tissue (inferred from file names), sampled from a patient given nivolumab and ipilimumab in sequence. The receptor set was obtained from a human donor with melanoma.

The chain has TRBV2 and TRBJ1-4; D is ambiguous. Germline CDR1 and CDR2: SNHLY and FYNNEI. The CDR3 consists of 15 residues. Trimming took off 1 base at V and 5 bases at J, with 11 bases between the two ends. The CDR3 spells CASSEGESVNEKLFF. DNA of the CDR3: TGTGCCAGCAGTGAAGGCGAGTCGGTAAATGAAAAACTGTTTTTT.

This clone was seen repeatedly, ten times or more. The chain couples TRBV4-1 to TRBJ2-3, with 13 bases lining up with TRBD2. CDR1 is MGHRA, CDR2 YSYEKL, per germline. V lost 4 bases and J lost 4; bases outside the gene matches: 8. This CDR3 has 17 residues. DNA of the CDR3: TGCGCCAGCAGCCGGATCCCGACTAGCGGGGGGTCAGATACGCAGTATTTT. Residues: CASSRIPTSGGSDTQYF.

The chain joins TRBV30 to TRBJ2-6, with D hard to call. V lost 0 bases, J lost 1 base, and 4 bases lay in between. The CDR3 is 14 amino acids. In germline, CDR1 is GTSNPN, CDR2 SVGIG (reference sequence). For the CDR3, the DNA is TGTGCCTGGAGTGTAGGGTCTGGGGCCAACGTCCTGACTTTC. It specifies CAWSVGSGANVLTF.

The chain has TRBV6-8 and TRBJ1-5; unclear D gene. This CDR3 spans 14 amino acids. V was cut by 5 bases and J by 6 bases, with 14 bases left in between. In germline, CDR1 is MNHGY, CDR2 SAAAGT. DNA of the CDR3: TGTGCCAGCAGTCGGCAAATGGAGAGTCAGCCCCAGCATTTT. It encodes CASSRQMESQPQHF.

By share of the sample, this clone is medium-sized (0.01 to 0.1%). The rearrangement uses TRBV6-8 and TRBJ1-2; D gene unclear. Germline CDR1 MNHGY, CDR2 SAAAGT. This CDR3 is built from 13 residues. V lost 5 bases, J lost 4 bases, and 11 bases lay in between. For the CDR3, the DNA is TGTGCCAGCAGTCCAGGACCGAGCTATGGCTACACCTTC. The encoded protein is CASSPGPSYGYTF.

In this sample, this clone turned up many times. The chain employs TRBV11-3 and TRBJ2-7; 15 nucleotides align to TRBD2. CDR1 is SGHNT, CDR2 YENEEA, per germline. V was pared by 4 bases and J by 5 bases, with 6 bases of the junction left unmatched. This CDR3 has 16 amino acids. Written as DNA, the CDR3 is TGTGCCAGCAGCTCCGGGACTAGCGGGAGGAACGACGAGCAGTACTTC. Protein product: CASSSGTSGRNDEQYF.

The J gene is TRBJ2-3, the V gene TRBV9; D perhaps matches TRBD2 (5 bases). The CDR3 runs 14 residues. CDR1 SGDLS and CDR2 YYNGEE come from the germline V gene. The germline V and J ends were trimmed by 3 bases and 5 bases, with 13 bases remaining between them. In DNA, the CDR3 is TGTGCCAGCAGCGGGGTTGGAGCGGAAGATACGCAGTATTTT. Residues: CASSGVGAEDTQYF.

The chain links TRBV29-1 to TRBJ2-1; D is perhaps TRBD1 (6 bases). The CDR3 contains 12 residues. Germline V CDR1 and CDR2: SQVTM, ANQGSEA. Trimming removed 5 bases from V and 13 bases from J, with 18 bases in between. Written as DNA, the CDR3 is TGCAGCGTTTCAAGGGGGTCCCGCAGCCAGTTCTTC. Amino acid sequence: CSVSRGSRSQFF.

By sample fraction, this clone is medium-sized. The chain employs TRBV11-3 and TRBJ1-3, with D uncertain. Germline loops: CDR1 SGHNT, CDR2 YENEEA. The CDR3 runs 16 residues. The V and J ends lost 3 bases and 0 bases respectively, with 12 bases between them. The CDR3 sequence is CASSFNTVGSGNTIYF. The CDR3 DNA reads TGTGCCAGCAGCTTTAACACGGTCGGCTCTGGAAACACCATATATTTT.

The V gene is TRBV19, the J gene TRBJ2-1; 11 bases are a match to TRBD2. V lost 5 bases and J lost 2; bases outside the gene matches: 5. The CDR3 totals 16 residues. Looked up from germline, CDR1 is LNHDA and CDR2 is SQIVND (reference sequence). The CDR3 protein is CASSVLAGVAYNEQFF. DNA for the CDR3: TGTGCCAGTAGTGTACTAGCGGGAGTGGCCTACAATGAGCAGTTCTTC.

This clone is a singleton in its sample. This chain links TRBV25-1 with TRBJ2-3, with a possible D match to TRBD2 (5 bases). The V end was cut by 2 bases, the J end by 0 bases, with 9 bases between. CDR3 length equals 15 residues. In germline, CDR1 is MGHDK, CDR2 SYGVNS. CDR3 bases: TGTGCCAGCAGTGAAAGAGGGAGCAGCACAGATACGCAGTATTTT. This encodes CASSERGSSTDTQYF.

This clone has more than one count but fewer than ten. The V and J genes are TRBV5-1 and TRBJ2-3, with D maybe TRBD2 (6 bases). Per the germline V gene, CDR1 is SGHRS and CDR2 is YFSETQ. Between the trimmed V and J ends, which lost 0 bases and 2 bases, there was a span of 7 bases. This CDR3 region has 14 residues. The CDR3 coding sequence is TGCGCCAGCAGCTTGGGGGACTTCACAGATACGCAGTATTTT. Translated: CASSLGDFTDTQYF.

The CDR3 bases are TGTGCCAGCAGTTTCCCCCGGCAGGCGTCTAATCAGCCCCAGCATTTT. It specifies CASSFPRQASNQPQHF. This chain joins TRBV28 and TRBJ1-5; D remains ambiguous. This CDR3 is built from 16 residues. Germline V lookup: CDR1 MDHEN, CDR2 SYDVKM. V gave up 3 bases and J gave up 4 bases, with 16 bases separating them. Filled out from reference TRBV28 and TRBJ1-5, the complete variable domain reads DVKVTQSSRYLVKRTGEKVFLECVQDMDHENMFWYRQDPGLGLRLIYFSYDVKMKEKGDIPEGYSVSREKKERFSLILESASTNQTSMYLCASSFPRQASNQPQHFGDGTRLSIL.

The V and J genes are TRBV6-8 and TRBJ1-1, with D perhaps matching TRBD1 (5 bases). In germline, CDR1 is MNHGY, CDR2 SAAAGT. Deletions cut 0 bases from V and 8 bases from J, with 13 bases between. The CDR3 is 14 residues long. CDR3 sequence reads: CASSYSIQGLEAFF. The CDR3 DNA reads as TGTGCCAGCAGTTACTCGATTCAGGGTTTAGAAGCTTTCTTT.

Relative to its sample, this clone is medium-sized (0.01 to 0.1%). The gene calls are TRBV12-2 and TRBJ1-1. TRBV12-2 is deemed a pseudogene. CDR3 length: 15 residues. CDR3 DNA: TGTGCCAGTGTTTACGGGAGAGCAATGAACACTGAAGCTTTCTTT. Translated, it gives CASVYGRAMNTEAFF.

This clone was observed a few times. The chain joins TRBV9 to TRBJ1-1; D unclear. This CDR3 spans 14 amino acids. Trimming took 0 bases from V and 0 from J, leaving 6 bases between them. Germline CDR1 is SGDLS and CDR2 is YYNGEE. CDR3 sequence reads: CASSVATVNTEAFF. The CDR3 region has the DNA TGTGCCAGCAGCGTAGCTACAGTGAACACTGAAGCTTTCTTT.

This sequence joins TRBV19 and TRBJ2-1; D is perhaps TRBD1 (8 bases). From germline, CDR1 is LNHDA and CDR2 SQIVND (reference sequence). The CDR3 sequence is 15 residues long. Trimming removed 5 bases from V and 4 bases from J, with 15 bases in between. Written as DNA, the CDR3 is TGTGCCAGTAGTCCCACAGGGGGGGGTTACAATGAGCAGTTCTTC. Translation: CASSPTGGGYNEQFF.

This chain links TRBV18 with TRBJ1-2; TRBD1 agrees at 7 bases. Trimming at V came to 3 bases and at J to 4 bases, leaving 11 bases not matched to a gene. The germline V gene has CDR1 KGHSH and CDR2 LQKENI. This CDR3 region has 16 residues. CDR3 bases: TGTGCCAGCTCACCGTTCCCGACAGGGCTATCCTATGGCTACACCTTC. It yields the protein CASSPFPTGLSYGYTF.